This passage covers 27 T cell receptor beta chains from one sample sequenced in a study of OX40 agonist ivuxolimab in advanced cancers. Here immunoSEQ multiplex PCR was the method, and the copy in TCRdb shows in-frame clones only, minus some. The data contain roughly 15,000 clones, roughly 87% of them singletons. The sample in question was CD4+ or CD8+ T cells sorted from blood, obtained in a trial of the OX40 agonist ivuxolimab. These receptors were taken from an adult with an advanced solid tumor such as melanoma, head and neck, liver or kidney cancer.

The chain carries TRBV7-2 and TRBJ2-1; 11 bases line up with TRBD2. The CDR3 consists of 16 residues. CDR1 is SGHTA, CDR2 FQGNSA, per germline. The V and J ends lost 1 base and 3 bases, in that order; junction bases with no gene match: 2. CDR3 sequence reads: CASSLVAGGIYNEQFF. The CDR3 DNA is TGTGCCAGCAGCTTAGTAGCGGGGGGGATCTACAATGAGCAGTTCTTC. The complete variable domain, with remaining parts taken from reference TRBV7-2 and TRBJ2-1, reads GAGVSQSPSNKVTEKGKDVELRCDPISGHTALYWYRQSLGQGLEFLIYFQGNSAPDKSGLPSDRFSAERTGGSVSTLTIQRTQQEDSAVYLCASSLVAGGIYNEQFFGPGTRLTVL.

The chain is built from TRBV7-9 and TRBJ1-1; D is uncertain. The CDR3 is 12 residues long. Germline V gene sequence: CDR1 SEHNR, CDR2 FQNEAQ (reference sequence). The V gene lost 1 base and the J gene lost 7 bases, with 7 bases spanning the gap. The CDR3: CASSLVKLEAFF. The CDR3 nucleotides read TGTGCCAGCAGCTTAGTAAAGCTTGAAGCTTTCTTT.

The V and J genes are TRBV7-2 and TRBJ1-3, with TRBD1 matching 8 bases. The CDR3 consists of 18 residues. V lost 2 bases to trimming and J lost 6 bases; unmatched junction nucleotides: 15. Per the germline V gene, CDR1 is SGHTA and CDR2 is FQGNSA. CDR3 bases: TGTGCCAGCAGCTTAAGGGTGGTTGTTCCAGGGGGCGCAAACACCATATATTTT. It yields the protein CASSLRVVVPGGANTIYF.

This rearrangement joins TRBV9 to TRBJ1-3; TRBD1 aligns across 7 bases. The CDR3 has 14 residues. V lost 3 bases, J lost 3 bases, and 3 bases stayed unmatched. Germline values: CDR1 SGDLS, CDR2 YYNGEE. CDR3 nucleotides: TGTGCCAGCAGCGGAGGGGGCGGTGGAAACACCATATATTTT. This codes for CASSGGGGGNTIYF.

The CDR3 spells CASSFLGLAGGSEQFF. The CDR3 bases are TGTGCCAGCAGCTTTCTGGGACTAGCGGGAGGTAGTGAGCAGTTCTTC. The J gene is TRBJ2-1, the V gene TRBV5-5, with 15 bases matching TRBD2. CDR1 SGHKS and CDR2 YYEKEE come from the germline V gene (reference sequence). Losses at the gene ends were 2 bases for V and 9 bases for J; bases not matched to a gene: 6. This CDR3 comprises 16 residues.

This clone is medium-sized within its sample. The chain links TRBV11-3 to TRBJ2-1, with D possibly TRBD1 on 5 matching bases. Germline V lookup: CDR1 SGHNT, CDR2 YENEEA. The CDR3 totals 14 residues. V lost 5 bases and J 7 bases, leaving 15 bases between the germline ends. DNA for the CDR3: TGTGCCAGCAGCATAACGTTCGCAGGGAATGAGCAGTTCTTC. Translating gives CASSITFAGNEQFF.

The rearrangement links TRBV4-1 to TRBJ1-2, with TRBD1 identical over 9 bases. V shed 2 bases, J shed 6 bases, and the junction held 4 bases outside the gene matches. The CDR3 length is 14 residues. Germline CDR1 and CDR2: MGHRA and YSYEKL. The CDR3 sequence is CASSQYGDRDGYTF. The CDR3 DNA follows: TGCGCCAGCAGCCAATACGGGGACAGGGATGGCTACACCTTC.

The rearrangement joins TRBV4-1 to TRBJ2-3; 8 bases are shared with TRBD1. Germline CDR1 reads MGHRA; CDR2 reads YSYEKL. The CDR3 is made up of 14 amino acids. V trimming: 4 bases; J trimming: 5 bases; junction bases outside the gene matches: 5. The DNA of the CDR3 is TGCGCCAGCAGCCGGACAGGGCCCGTAGATACGCAGTATTTT. It is translated as CASSRTGPVDTQYF.

In this sample, this clone is medium-sized. The rearrangement links TRBV15 to TRBJ2-3, with D unclear. Germline V gives CDR1 LNHNV, CDR2 YYDKDF (reference sequence). The CDR3 length is 12 residues. V lost 1 base to trimming and J lost 5 bases, with 4 bases between them. CDR3 region: CATSRAEDTQYF. The CDR3 bases are TGTGCCACCAGCAGAGCAGAAGATACGCAGTATTTT.

The chain recombines TRBV27 with TRBJ2-7, with D possibly called TRBD1 or TRBD2 (5 bases each). Germline CDR1 is MNHEY and CDR2 is SMNVEV (reference sequence). V gave up 4 bases and J gave up 0 bases, with 13 bases separating them. This CDR3 contains 15 residues. The CDR3 DNA follows: TGTGCCAGCAGTTACTTTGGGGGTGGCTCCTACGAGCAGTACTTC. Its translation: CASSYFGGGSYEQYF.

This chain uses TRBV7-8 with TRBJ2-7; TRBD2 is a possible D gene (6 bases). Trimming removed 5 bases from V and 0 bases from J, with 14 bases in between. CDR3 length: 15 amino acids. Germline V gene data show CDR1 as SGHVS and CDR2 as FQNEAQ. The DNA of the CDR3 is TGTGCCAGCAGCCATAGGGACTCGAGCTCCTACGAGCAGTACTTC. This codes for CASSHRDSSSYEQYF.

In the case of this clone: This CDR3 fails to terminate in the conserved phenylalanine or tryptophan, so it likely reflects a read error. V gene TRBV2 combines with J gene TRBJ1-2; D ambiguous. Germline V gene sequence: CDR1 SNHLY, CDR2 FYNNEI. Deletions cut 1 base from V and 4 bases from J, with 7 bases between. There are 13 residues in the CDR3. In DNA, the CDR3 is TGTGCCAGCAGTGAAGAACTCACCTATGGCTACACCCTC. The encoded protein is CASSEELTYGYTL.

V usage is TRBV30 and J usage is TRBJ2-6; 10 bases are shared with TRBD2. The CDR3 length is 16 residues. Germline CDR1 reads GTSNPN; CDR2 reads SVGIG (reference sequence). The V segment lost 2 bases and the J segment 0 bases; nucleotides outside the gene matches: 1. CDR3 amino acids: CAWSSGGASGANVLTF. The CDR3 coding sequence is TGTGCCTGGAGTAGCGGGGGGGCCTCTGGGGCCAACGTCCTGACTTTC.

The J gene is TRBJ1-1, the V gene TRBV7-9, with 7 bases lining up with TRBD1. There are 15 residues in the CDR3. Trimming cost V 5 bases and J 0 bases; bases outside gene matches: 6. Germline V gene lookup returns CDR1 SEHNR and CDR2 FQNEAQ (reference sequence). CDR3 in DNA: TGTGCCAGCAGCCCGCGGGACAGAGTGAACACTGAAGCTTTCTTT. Residues: CASSPRDRVNTEAFF.

The V and J genes are TRBV5-4 and TRBJ2-7; D gene uncertain. The CDR3 runs 13 residues. The germline V gene has CDR1 SGHNT and CDR2 YYREEE (reference sequence). Between the trimmed V and J ends, which lost 0 bases and 0 bases, there was a span of 4 bases. The CDR3 loop reads CASSLGVSYEQYF. CDR3 nucleotides: TGTGCCAGCAGCTTGGGAGTCTCCTACGAGCAGTACTTC.

The CDR3 here is CASSLGRSEQFF. The CDR3 region has the DNA TGTGCCAGCAGCTTAGGTAGGAGTGAGCAGTTCTTC. The chain joins TRBV13 to TRBJ2-1; no clear D. The V end lost 0 bases, the J end lost 9 bases, and 6 bases lay between the germline ends. Per germline, CDR1 PRHDT and CDR2 FYEKMQ (reference sequence). This CDR3 comprises 12 residues.

The chain carries TRBV7-8 and TRBJ2-1; TRBD2 aligns across 9 bases. Trimming took 6 bases from V and 6 from J; bases not matched to a gene: 6. The CDR3 runs to 14 residues. CDR1 SGHVS and CDR2 FQNEAQ come from the germline V gene. The CDR3: CASSISGGFNEQFF. The CDR3 DNA is TGTGCCAGCAGTATCAGCGGGGGGTTCAATGAGCAGTTCTTC. The variable domain in full, with the rest retrieved from reference TRBV7-8 and TRBJ2-1, is GAGVSQSPRYKVAKRGQDVALRCDPISGHVSLFWYQQALGQGPEFLTYFQNEAQLDKSGLPSDRFFAERPEGSVSTLKIQRTQQEDSAVYLCASSISGGFNEQFFGPGTRLTVL.

This clone came up a few times. This chain connects TRBV30 to TRBJ1-1; perhaps TRBD1 as D (5 bases). V was cut by 4 bases and J by 1 base, with 10 bases left in between. This CDR3 is built from 13 residues. CDR1 is GTSNPN and CDR2 is SVGIG in the germline V gene (reference sequence). The CDR3 coding sequence is TGTGCCTGGACCGGGGCGGGGAACACTGAAGCTTTCTTT. Translated: CAWTGAGNTEAFF.

This rearrangement joins TRBV7-9 to TRBJ2-5; the match to TRBD1 covers 11 bases. There are 16 residues in the CDR3. The ends lost 5 bases at V and 5 bases at J; junction bases unmatched: 10. Germline V gene data show CDR1 as SEHNR and CDR2 as FQNEAQ (reference sequence). CDR3 amino acids: CASSGGQGVRLETQYF. As DNA, the CDR3 is TGTGCCAGCAGCGGGGGACAGGGGGTGAGGTTGGAGACCCAGTACTTC.

The rearrangement uses TRBV5-1 and TRBJ2-5; possibly TRBD2 for D (5 bases). TRBJ2-7 explains the end of the DNA better; the J call may be wrong. This CDR3 has 13 residues. Germline CDR1 SGHRS, CDR2 YFSETQ. Here the CDR3 DNA reads TGCGCCAGCAGTTCGTACAGCGGCTACGAGCAGTACTTC. It is translated as CASSSYSGYEQYF.

This clone was seen just once. An end of the junction does not agree with germline; a read error may underlie this. The chain recombines TRBV7-9 with TRBJ2-5; tentatively, D is TRBD1 (5 bases). Germline CDR1 reads SEHNR; CDR2 reads FQNEAQ (reference sequence). CDR3 length equals 16 residues. CDR3 DNA: TGTGCCAGCAGCTTCCCCTTCGACAGTCCCCAAGAGGCCCAGTACTTC. Its protein is CASSFPFDSPQEAQYF.

This rearrangement joins TRBV27 to TRBJ2-7; 8 bases agree with TRBD2. V lost 3 bases, J lost 6 bases, and 4 bases stayed unmatched. The CDR3 length is 13 residues. Germline V gives CDR1 MNHEY, CDR2 SMNVEV (reference sequence). For the CDR3, the DNA is TGTGCCAGCAGTTTCAGCGGGAGTTTCGAGCAGTACTTC. Encoded protein: CASSFSGSFEQYF.

The V call is TRBV18, the J call TRBJ2-5; no definite D call. This CDR3 contains 12 residues. V was trimmed by 3 bases and J by 1 base, leaving 3 bases between them. CDR1 is KGHSH and CDR2 is LQKENI in the germline V gene. The CDR3 DNA reads TGTGCCAGCTCACCCCTCCAAGAGACCCAGTACTTC. Translated, it gives CASSPLQETQYF.

The rearrangement links TRBV7-3 to TRBJ1-2, with D maybe TRBD1 (5 bases). CDR3 length: 17 residues. Germline loops: CDR1 SGHTA, CDR2 FQGTGA. V lost 2 bases and J 4 bases, leaving 20 bases between the germline ends. The chain's CDR3 is CASSLGASSGIRYGYTF. The CDR3 DNA follows: TGTGCCAGCAGCTTAGGGGCCTCTTCAGGGATTCGCTATGGCTACACCTTC.

The chain couples TRBV7-8 to TRBJ2-2, with 12 bases that match TRBD1. In germline, CDR1 is SGHVS, CDR2 FQNEAQ. V lost 5 bases to trimming and J lost 4 bases; unmatched junction nucleotides: 2. The CDR3 has 15 amino acids. CDR3 nucleotides: TGTGCCAGCAGCCGGGACAGGGGGCTCACCGGGGAGCTGTTTTTT. Residues: CASSRDRGLTGELFF.

The V and J genes are TRBV9 and TRBJ2-3; 9 nucleotides line up with TRBD2. The V gene end was trimmed by 0 bases and the J gene end by 3 bases; junction bases not matched to a gene: 5. Germline V CDR1 and CDR2: SGDLS, YYNGEE. The CDR3 loop spans 16 amino acids. The CDR3 sequence is CASSVEAGGETDTQYF. Here the CDR3 DNA reads TGTGCCAGCAGCGTAGAGGCGGGAGGGGAGACAGATACGCAGTATTTT.

This clone was detected once. The V call is TRBV6-1, the J call TRBJ2-7; 10 nucleotides match TRBD1. This CDR3 has 15 amino acids. J lost 4 bases, V lost 4 bases, and 7 bases had no gene match. Germline CDR1 and CDR2: MNHNS and SASEGT. The CDR3 DNA reads as TGTGCCAGCAGTGTTTTGGGACAGGGGTTATACGAGCAGTACTTC. Encoded protein: CASSVLGQGLYEQYF.